This T cell receptor (beta chain) was retrieved from a study of OX40 agonist ivuxolimab in advanced cancers. Study-wide results and caveats: Expanded peripheral T-cell antigen specificity went undetermined. Among the lowest levels of clonal expansion were found in partial responders at 0.1-3.0 mg/kg.

This clone was detected only once. No antigen is known for it. Germline V gene data show CDR1 as LNHDA and CDR2 as SQIVND (reference sequence). The CDR3 runs to 15 residues. J gave up 2 bases and V 5 bases, and 3 bases lay outside the gene matches. This table comes from immunoSEQ multiplex PCR, and its TCRdb copy is limited to in-frame clones, with some not included. This table holds approximately 80,000 clones, 94% found once. The sample consisted of CD4+ or CD8+ T cells sorted from blood, taken in a trial of the OX40 agonist ivuxolimab. This receptor was taken from an adult with an advanced solid tumor such as melanoma, head and neck, liver or kidney cancer. The V and J genes are TRBV19 and TRBJ2-7; 13 nucleotides match TRBD2. Written as DNA, the CDR3 is TGTGCCAGTAGTCCGGGACTAGCGGGACCCTACGAGCAGTACTTC. This sequence encodes CASSPGLAGPYEQYF.